These T cell receptor beta chains were read from a single sample in a study of brain T cells in children with intractable seizures. Sequencing was performed with immunoSEQ multiplex PCR; in TCRdb, only in-frame clones are kept and a portion is missing. The table shows tens of thousands of clones, with under 95% occurring only once. Sequencing used peripheral blood, obtained at surgery. The receptors originated from a boy less than two years old with tuberous sclerosis and intractable seizures. The CDR3 runs from the conserved cysteine through the conserved F or W. The D gene is left open where the match is weak. Rows may omit the clone size; those that give it use once, few, many or a size class.

v_gene	d_gene	j_gene	abundance	CDR3aa	CDR3nt
TRBV5-1	TRBD1	TRBJ2-1	.	CASSFPGQGDNEQFF	TGCGCCAGCAGTTTCCCGGGACAGGGAGACAATGAGCAGTTCTTC
TRBV25-1	.	TRBJ2-7	.	CASSGLGPYRYF	TGTGCCAGCAGTGGGTTAGGACCCTACCGGTACTTC
TRBV6-5	.	TRBJ1-5	once	CASSSSDSNQPQHF	TGTGCCAGCTCGTCTTCGGATAGCAATCAGCCCCAGCATTTT
TRBV7-9	.	TRBJ1-1	.	CASSLGTDTEAFF	TGTGCCAGCAGCTTAGGAACAGACACTGAAGCTTTCTTT
TRBV13	.	TRBJ1-1	.	CASSPRTELRGFF	TGTGCCAGCAGCCCCAGGACTGAACTAAGGGGTTTCTTT
TRBV7-2	TRBD2	TRBJ2-5	.	CASSLGLAGKGQGETQYF	TGTGCCAGCAGCCTCGGACTAGCGGGGAAGGGGCAGGGGGAGACCCAGTACTTC
TRBV6-5	.	TRBJ2-3	.	CASSRGSTDTQYF	TGTGCCAGCAGTCGGGGGAGCACAGATACGCAGTATTTT
TRBV28	.	TRBJ2-1	.	CASSLGPGTPSYNEQFF	TGTGCCAGCAGTTTGGGACCCGGGACTCCCTCCTACAATGAGCAGTTCTTC
TRBV6-5	.	TRBJ1-3	.	CASSLISTRENTIYF	TGTGCCAGCAGTCTCATTTCAACGCGAGAAAACACCATATATTTT
TRBV12-3/TRBV12-4	.	TRBJ1-2	.	CASSLGYGYTF	TGTGCCAGCAGTTTAGGGTATGGCTACACCTTC
TRBV9	.	TRBJ1-2	few	CASSAPIGLTAYGYTF	TGTGCCAGCAGCGCTCCCATAGGGTTGACAGCCTATGGCTACACCTTC
TRBV9	TRBD2	TRBJ2-3	.	CASSVGTNRDTQYF	TGTGCCAGCAGCGTCGGGACTAACCGAGATACGCAGTATTTT
TRBV20-1	.	TRBJ1-1	.	CSASGLTNTEAFF	TGCAGTGCTAGTGGACTGACTAACACTGAAGCTTTCTTT
TRBV27	.	TRBJ2-1	.	CASSSERSYNEQFF	TGTGCCAGCAGTTCCGAGCGGTCGTACAATGAGCAGTTCTTC
TRBV9	TRBD2	TRBJ2-5	.	CASSVTSGSGAETQYF	TGTGCCAGCAGCGTAACTAGCGGGAGCGGAGCGGAGACCCAGTACTTC
TRBV27	.	TRBJ1-1	once	CASTTTGNTEAFF	TGTGCCAGCACCACCACCGGGAACACTGAAGCTTTCTTT
TRBV2	.	TRBJ1-2	.	CASTGMRTAYGYTF	TGTGCCAGCACTGGAATGCGGACAGCCTATGGCTACACCTTC
TRBV5-1	.	TRBJ2-5	.	CASFSRARPETQYF	TGCGCCAGCTTTTCCCGGGCCCGGCCTGAGACCCAGTACTTC